The 3 T cell receptor beta chains given below trace back to one sample, sequenced in a study of blood T cell repertoires in COVID-19. Sequencing was performed with immunoSEQ multiplex PCR; in TCRdb, only in-frame clones are kept and a portion is missing. The data contain about 180,000 clones, 86% of them seen just once; the ten biggest clones take up over 7%. The specimen was peripheral blood. Receptors were obtained from a middle-aged man with active or convalescent COVID-19.

The V and J genes are TRBV5-1 and TRBJ2-3; 7 bases are shared with TRBD2. Germline assignment: CDR1 SGHRS and CDR2 YFSETQ. J lost 0 bases, V lost 2 bases, and 12 bases had no gene match. This CDR3 has 18 amino acids. CDR3: CASSLVRDYLTSTDTQYF. The CDR3 DNA is TGCGCCAGCAGCTTAGTCCGGGACTACCTAACAAGCACAGATACGCAGTATTTT.

Remarks on this clone: Other DNA sequences from this sample encode an identical CDR3 as well. The V and J genes are TRBV7-2 and TRBJ1-4; D is unclear. Germline assignment: CDR1 SGHTA and CDR2 FQGNSA. V was trimmed by 3 bases and J by 5 bases, leaving 7 bases between them. The CDR3 loop spans 13 amino acids. The DNA of the CDR3 is TGTGCCAGCAGCTTGGTTCAGAATGAAAAACTGTTTTTT. Amino acid sequence: CASSLVQNEKLFF.

This rearrangement joins TRBV29-1 to TRBJ2-7; TRBD1 matches at 7 bases. The CDR3 runs to 13 residues. Looked up from germline, CDR1 is SQVTM and CDR2 is ANQGSEA. V shed 5 bases, J shed 4 bases, and the junction held 8 bases outside the gene matches. The CDR3 region has the DNA TGCAGCGTTACCGACAGGGCAGGGTACGAGCAGTACTTC. Amino acid sequence: CSVTDRAGYEQYF.